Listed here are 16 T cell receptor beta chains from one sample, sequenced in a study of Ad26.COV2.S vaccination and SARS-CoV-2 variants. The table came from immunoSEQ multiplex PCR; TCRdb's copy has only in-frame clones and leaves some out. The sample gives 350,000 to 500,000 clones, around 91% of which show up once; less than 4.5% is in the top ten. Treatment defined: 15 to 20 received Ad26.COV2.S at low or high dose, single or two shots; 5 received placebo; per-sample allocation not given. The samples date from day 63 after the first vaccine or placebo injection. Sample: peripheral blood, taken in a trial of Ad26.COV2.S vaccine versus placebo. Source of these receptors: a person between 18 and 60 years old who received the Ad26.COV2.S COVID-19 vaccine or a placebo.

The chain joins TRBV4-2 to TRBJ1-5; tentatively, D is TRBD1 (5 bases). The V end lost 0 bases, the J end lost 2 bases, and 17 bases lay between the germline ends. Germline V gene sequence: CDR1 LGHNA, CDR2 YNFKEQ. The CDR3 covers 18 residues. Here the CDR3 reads CASSQDLLQGGGNQPQHF. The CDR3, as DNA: TGTGCCAGCAGCCAAGATCTTTTGCAGGGAGGAGGCAATCAGCCCCAGCATTTT.

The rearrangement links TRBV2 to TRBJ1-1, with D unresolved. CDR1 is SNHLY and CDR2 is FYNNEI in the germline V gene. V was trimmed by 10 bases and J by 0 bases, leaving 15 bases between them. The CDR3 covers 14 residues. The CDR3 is CATQPAVVNTEAFF. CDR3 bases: TGTGCCACCCAGCCCGCAGTTGTGAACACTGAAGCTTTCTTT. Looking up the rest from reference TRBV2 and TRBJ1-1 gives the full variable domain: EPEVTQTPSHQVTQMGQEVILRCVPISNHLYFYWYRQILGQKVEFLVSFYNNEISEKSEIFDDQFSVERPDGSNFTLKIRSTKLEDSAMYFCATQPAVVNTEAFFGQGTRLTVV.

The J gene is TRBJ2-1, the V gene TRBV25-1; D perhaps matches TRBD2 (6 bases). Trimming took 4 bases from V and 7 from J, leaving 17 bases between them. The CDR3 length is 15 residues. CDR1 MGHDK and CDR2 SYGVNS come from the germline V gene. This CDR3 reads CASSVATRKGNEQFF. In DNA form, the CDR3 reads TGTGCCAGCAGTGTGGCGACTAGAAAAGGGAATGAGCAGTTCTTC. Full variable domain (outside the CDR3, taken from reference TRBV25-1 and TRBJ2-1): EADIYQTPRYLVIGTGKKITLECSQTMGHDKMYWYQQDPGMELHLIHYSYGVNSTEKGDLSSESTVSRIRTEHFPLTLESARPSHTSQYLCASSVATRKGNEQFFGPGTRLTVL.

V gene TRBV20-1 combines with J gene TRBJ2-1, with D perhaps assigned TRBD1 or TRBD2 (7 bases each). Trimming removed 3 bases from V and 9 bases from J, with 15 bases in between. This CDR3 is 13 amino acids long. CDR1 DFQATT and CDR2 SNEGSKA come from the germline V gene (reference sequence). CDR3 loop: CSASQGGDGEQFF. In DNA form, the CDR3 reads TGCAGTGCTAGTCAGGGGGGGGACGGTGAGCAGTTCTTC.

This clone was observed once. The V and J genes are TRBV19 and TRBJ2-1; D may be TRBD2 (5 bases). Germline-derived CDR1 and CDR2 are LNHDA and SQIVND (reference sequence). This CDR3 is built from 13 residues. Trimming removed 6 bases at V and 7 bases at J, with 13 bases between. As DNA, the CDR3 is TGTGCCAGTAGGGGGAGATCCCGGAATGAGCAGTTCTTC. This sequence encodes CASRGRSRNEQFF.

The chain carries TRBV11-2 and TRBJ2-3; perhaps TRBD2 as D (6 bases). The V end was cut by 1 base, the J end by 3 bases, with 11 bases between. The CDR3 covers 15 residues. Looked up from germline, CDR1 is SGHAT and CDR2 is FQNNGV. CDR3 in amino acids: CASSLVAEQTDTQYF. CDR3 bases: TGTGCCAGCAGCTTAGTAGCGGAGCAGACAGATACGCAGTATTTT.

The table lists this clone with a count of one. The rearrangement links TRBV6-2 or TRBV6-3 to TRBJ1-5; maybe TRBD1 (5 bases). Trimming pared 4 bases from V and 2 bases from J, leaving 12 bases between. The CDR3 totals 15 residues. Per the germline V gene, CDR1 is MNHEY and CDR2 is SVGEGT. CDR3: CASSFGREGNQPQHF. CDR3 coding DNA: TGTGCCAGCAGTTTTGGCAGGGAAGGCAATCAGCCCCAGCATTTT.

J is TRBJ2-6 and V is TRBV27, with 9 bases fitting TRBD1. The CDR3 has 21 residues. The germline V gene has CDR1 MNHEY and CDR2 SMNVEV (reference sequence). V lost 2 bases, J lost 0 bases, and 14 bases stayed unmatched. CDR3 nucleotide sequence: TGTGCCAGCAGTTTAACCGGGACAGGGATTCCCCTAAGCTCTGGGGCCAACGTCCTGACTTTC. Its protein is CASSLTGTGIPLSSGANVLTF.

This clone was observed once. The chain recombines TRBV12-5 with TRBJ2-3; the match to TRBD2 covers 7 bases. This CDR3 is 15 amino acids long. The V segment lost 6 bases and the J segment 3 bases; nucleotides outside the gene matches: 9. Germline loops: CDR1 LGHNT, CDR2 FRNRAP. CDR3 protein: CASGAVGGPTDTQYF. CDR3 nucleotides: TGTGCTAGTGGAGCAGTGGGAGGGCCTACAGATACGCAGTATTTT.

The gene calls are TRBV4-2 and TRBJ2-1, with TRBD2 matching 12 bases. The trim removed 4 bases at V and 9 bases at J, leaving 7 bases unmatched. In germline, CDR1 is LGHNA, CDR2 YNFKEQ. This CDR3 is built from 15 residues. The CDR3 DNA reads TGTGCCAGCAGCCTGCCGGGACTAGCGGGCACTGAGCAGTTCTTC. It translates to CASSLPGLAGTEQFF.

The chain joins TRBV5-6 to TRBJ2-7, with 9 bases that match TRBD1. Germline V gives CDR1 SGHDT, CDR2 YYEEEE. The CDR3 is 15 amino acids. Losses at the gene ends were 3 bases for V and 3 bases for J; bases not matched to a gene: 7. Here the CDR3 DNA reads TGTGCCAGCAGCTCCATGGGACAGGGAGGCTACGAGCAGTACTTC. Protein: CASSSMGQGGYEQYF.

The CDR3 reads CASSNSVGRAYTGELFF. The CDR3 coding sequence is TGTGCCAGCTCAAACTCCGTGGGGAGGGCCTACACCGGGGAGCTGTTTTTT. The chain carries TRBV18 and TRBJ2-2, with 7 bases aligning to TRBD2. CDR3 size: 17 residues. Per germline, CDR1 KGHSH and CDR2 LQKENI. V trimming: 5 bases; J trimming: 3 bases; junction bases outside the gene matches: 12.

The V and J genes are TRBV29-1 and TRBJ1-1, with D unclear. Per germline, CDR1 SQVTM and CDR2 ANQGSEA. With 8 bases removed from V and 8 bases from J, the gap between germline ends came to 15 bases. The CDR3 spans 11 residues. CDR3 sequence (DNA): TGCAGCACTGTAACAGTGACAGAAGCTTTCTTT. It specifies CSTVTVTEAFF.

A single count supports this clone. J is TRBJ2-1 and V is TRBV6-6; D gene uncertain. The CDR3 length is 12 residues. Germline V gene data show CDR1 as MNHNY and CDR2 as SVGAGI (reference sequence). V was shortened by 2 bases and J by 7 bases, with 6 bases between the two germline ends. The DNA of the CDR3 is TGTGCCAGCAGTTACGTCGTTAATGAGCAGTTCTTC. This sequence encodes CASSYVVNEQFF.

CDR3 bases: TGTGCCAGCAGTTACGTGGGAAGCAATGAGCAGTTCTTC. Translated: CASSYVGSNEQFF. The J gene is TRBJ2-1, the V gene TRBV6-2 or TRBV6-3; the D is unclear. The germline gives CDR1 MNHEY, CDR2 SVGEGT. The V end was cut by 2 bases, the J end by 6 bases, with 8 bases between. The CDR3 is 13 residues long.

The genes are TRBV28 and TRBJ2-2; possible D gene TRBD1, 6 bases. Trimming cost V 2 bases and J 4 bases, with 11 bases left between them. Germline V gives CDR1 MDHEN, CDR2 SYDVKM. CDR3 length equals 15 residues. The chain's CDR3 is CASSLPGTFTGELFF. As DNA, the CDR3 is TGTGCCAGCAGTTTACCGGGGACATTCACCGGGGAGCTGTTTTTT.